This T cell receptor beta chain was retrieved from a study of shared clonotypes between healthy human individuals. V shed 4 bases and J shed 5 bases, with 6 bases lying between them. Germline assignment: CDR1 MNHNS and CDR2 SASEGT. This CDR3 contains 11 residues. Overall study findings and caveats: Sorted-subset sequencing, rarefaction showed, was incomplete despite large depth. Estimated clonotype richness was generally higher in naive than memory subsets. Naive CD4 clonotypes overlapped across several donors at approximately 5.5%.

Original methodology: Sequence data from immunoSEQ were junction-only and lacked quality scores; consequently, filtering differed. Profiled with immunoSEQ multiplex PCR; TCRdb holds only in-frame clones, not every one. The V and J calls and clone size come from that table; D and trimming were worked out from the DNA. This repertoire shows roughly 2.2 million clones, approximately 93% found once; its top ten account for 0.39%. A word on this clone: Its specificity is unknown. Other DNA sequences in this sample translate to the same CDR3.

This clonotype originated in a man younger than 35 in good health. Some clones in this sample may be carry-over from other donors' samples. The V gene is TRBV6-1, the J gene TRBJ2-7; D is unclear. The specimen sequenced was naive CD4+ T cells from PBMCs. Subset of the sample: CD45RA+ positively selected. The CDR3 bases are TGTGCCAGCAGTGGATACCACGAGCAGTACTTC. It is translated as CASSGYHEQYF.